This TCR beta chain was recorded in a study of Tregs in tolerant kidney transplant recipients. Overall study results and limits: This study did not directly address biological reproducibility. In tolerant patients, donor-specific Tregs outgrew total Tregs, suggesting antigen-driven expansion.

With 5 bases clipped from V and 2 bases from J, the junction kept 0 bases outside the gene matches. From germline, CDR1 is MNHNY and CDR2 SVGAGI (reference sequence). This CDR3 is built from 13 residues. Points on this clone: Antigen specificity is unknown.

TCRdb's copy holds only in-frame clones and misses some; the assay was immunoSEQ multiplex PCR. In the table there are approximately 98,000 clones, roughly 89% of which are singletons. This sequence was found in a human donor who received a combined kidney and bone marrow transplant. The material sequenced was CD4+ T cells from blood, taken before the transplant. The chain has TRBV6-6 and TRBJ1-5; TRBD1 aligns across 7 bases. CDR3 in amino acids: CASSDRGNQPQHF. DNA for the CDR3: TGTGCCAGCAGTGACAGGGGCAATCAGCCCCAGCATTTT.